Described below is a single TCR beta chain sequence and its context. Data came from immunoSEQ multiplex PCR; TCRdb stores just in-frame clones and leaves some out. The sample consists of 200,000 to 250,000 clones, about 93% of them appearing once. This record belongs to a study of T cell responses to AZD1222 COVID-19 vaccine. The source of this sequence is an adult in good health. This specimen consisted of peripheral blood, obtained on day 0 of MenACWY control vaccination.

The CDR3 sequence: CASSLSGGVDGYTF. The CDR3 bases are TGCGCCAGCAGCTTGTCTGGAGGAGTCGACGGCTACACCTTC. The V gene is TRBV5-1, the J gene TRBJ1-2; no definite D call. V was pared by 1 base and J by 8 bases, with 15 bases between. The germline V gene has CDR1 SGHRS and CDR2 YFSETQ. CDR3 length equals 14 residues. Looking up the rest from reference TRBV5-1 and TRBJ1-2 gives the full variable domain: KAGVTQTPRYLIKTRGQQVTLSCSPISGHRSVSWYQQTPGQGLQFLFEYFSETQRNKGNFPGRFSGRQFSNSRSEMNVSTLELGDSALYLCASSLSGGVDGYTFGSGTRLTVV.